This T cell receptor beta chain derives from a study of cytomegalovirus exposure and HLA in healthy donors (dated by TCRdb to the late 2010s). General notes on the study: An earlier analysis of some 550 of the donors reported about 250 Gb of sequence data and roughly 100 million unique TCR beta sequences from about 179 million T cells. Roughly 300 gigabases of sequencing data and 78 million or so unique TCR sequences were included in an early release covering roughly 700 HLA-typed donors. The genetic ancestry cluster associated with self-reported Caucasian donors included roughly four fifths of the roughly 390 genotyped donors. The aim of the study was to test whether cataloging public T cell receptors could identify signatures of past pathogen exposure. The study profiled the T cell repertoires of hundreds of subjects by immunosequencing and related them to cytomegalovirus serostatus. A separate validation cohort of some 130 different subjects was used in addition to the roughly 720-subject first cohort. The study combined high-throughput TCR immunosequencing, statistical association of individual TCRs with disease status, and machine learning to predict cytomegalovirus infection status. In a later analysis, previously published TCR beta repertoires from several hundred donors were re-analyzed and high-resolution HLA genotyping was added so that TCR occurrence patterns could be studied. Rather than drawing on any new phenotypic data, the later analysis identified candidate immune exposures from TCR beta sequences and the way those sequences occurred across donors. In an earlier analysis of roughly 600 of the donors, high-throughput TCR beta sequencing was used to judge whether each TCR beta V gene segment behaved as functional or pseudogenic. Donor age, sex, ethnicity and CMV serostatus were compiled together with the repertoire data. In a later genetic analysis, genome-wide SNP genotypes for about 55% of the roughly 670 donors were used, and that subset was treated as a discovery cohort. All discovery cohort repertoires had been generated using a single sequencing platform. Both class I and class II loci were covered by HLA typing, at four-digit resolution. Typing coverage differed by locus: A, B, C, DRB1 and DQB1 were typed in about 629-630 donors, DQA1 in roughly 500, DPA1 in roughly 590, and DPB1 in roughly 470. Roughly five DR-DQ haplotypes were handled as single units for association and clustering because linkage in the cohort was strong. Among under 450 genotyped donors of the cohort, an average of 235,054 unique TCR beta nucleotide sequences were sequenced per donor, roughly a sixth of them non-productive.

The cohort was made up of 666 healthy bone marrow donors. At the time of sampling, all cohort members were nominally healthy, though unrecorded immune exposures were likely present. The donor was CMV seronegative and belonged to the group of 320 or so seronegative cohort members. Each donor provided a peripheral blood sample, and peripheral blood mononuclear cells were used for TCR beta sequencing. The Qiagen DNeasy Blood Extraction Kit was used to extract genomic DNA from the blood cell samples. A note on this clone: The antigen it recognizes is unknown. Within one base of it there is no much larger clone, and no base qualities were kept.

The junction shows trimming of 0 bases on V and 2 bases on J, and the gene matches do not reach 0 bases of it. As encoded in the germline V gene (reference sequence), CDR1 is LNHNV while CDR2 is YYDKDF. The CDR3 runs 15 amino acids, cysteine and phenylalanine included. Only the CDR3 part of the read is kept: 45 bases, read in frame from the first base. The library was prepared using the immunoSEQ multiplex PCR assay. A mixture of 60 forward primers for TCR Vbeta segments and 13 reverse primers for TCR Jbeta segments was used in the multiplex PCR. Amplification of the CDR3 region of rearranged TCR beta genes was performed with a multiplex PCR assay on genomic DNA. On the Illumina HiSeq System, the amplified TCR beta libraries were sequenced as 87-base-pair reads. The original pipeline was this. Across the roughly 640 repertoires, a later analysis counted roughly 84 million unique TCR beta chains, some 11 million of which were shared by at least two donors. To remove PCR and sequencing errors, raw reads were error-corrected and collapsed into unique sequences using a nearest-neighbor algorithm that merged closely related sequences. Alignment of CDR3 sequences to IMGT reference sequences was used to assign V, D and J gene segments. For a sequence to be retained, at least a six-nucleotide match to both a V gene segment and a J gene segment was required. A rearrangement counted as productive if the CDR3 had no stop codons and remained in frame with V and J, and every other rearrangement counted as non-productive. Following IMGT convention, CDR3 was defined as the stretch from the second conserved V-encoded cysteine to the conserved J-encoded phenylalanine. Sequences without an unambiguous match to a single V gene segment were excluded from the earlier analysis of over 500 of the donors. An earlier analysis of a few hundred of the donors called V segments functional above 56.7% productive rearrangements and segregating when the between-donor standard deviation exceeded 5%. A statistical classification framework was built to diagnose cytomegalovirus status from the catalog of TCR beta chain sequences. V and J gene assignment, in a later analysis, came from comparing TCR nucleotide sequences with IMGT/GENE-DB human TR gene sequences. The TCRdist pipeline was used in a later analysis to assign CDR3 sequences and most-parsimonious VDJ recombination scenarios. In a later analysis, each TCR beta chain was defined by its CDR3 amino acid sequence together with its V-gene family, and reads lacking a unique V-gene family were excluded. As a way to deal with suspected cross-contamination and a sequencing artifact, a later analysis dropped 592 nucleotide sequences that were highly shared and had low generation probability. In a later analysis, a clonal expansion index was calculated for each public chain from normalized within-repertoire ranks of inferred template counts. In a later analysis, generation probabilities were computed using a VDJ recombination model fitted to out-of-frame rearrangements, and the results were checked against IGoR. A later analysis scored TCR-TCR, TCR-HLA and TCR-CMV co-occurrence with hypergeometric tests, applying a repertoire-size bias correction to TCR pairs. False discovery rates were estimated in a later analysis by permuting HLA or CMV assignments 20 times. In a later analysis, co-occurring TCRs were grouped with DBSCAN, and TCRdist sequence similarity was added when clustering was performed within HLA-allele-positive subsets. Repertoires with fewer than 30,000 or more than 120,000 public chains were left out of co-occurrence clustering, as were about 5 repertoires with anomalous nucleotide sharing. Held by TCRdb, this immuneACCESS table contains in-frame sequences only and omits some clones. Under half of the omission traces to an unresolved V gene where checked; the cause of the rest is unknown. V and J calls plus clone size are reproduced from that table; the DNA served to infer D and trimming. Here the sample has under 250,000 clones; around 77% occur a single time. The ten biggest clones cover less than 3% of the sample.

The research as a whole found: In vitro tests confirmed that a few of the cytomegalovirus-associated TCR beta chains recognize cytomegalovirus antigens. For the cohort, immune exposure information was limited to CMV serostatus. Because some donors lacked HLA typing at each locus, the association tests relied only on the typed subset. It was suggested by the authors that the approach could potentially be generalized to other disease states and immunological phenotypes. A later genetic analysis associated a missense DCLRE1C variant with V-gene and J-gene trimming of TCR beta chains, and an independent cohort replicated the association. Because the 87-base-pair reads could not distinguish some IMGT-functional V segments, including TRBV6-2 and TRBV6-3, those segments were excluded. A later analysis found that most CMV-associated TCR beta chains appeared HLA-restricted, with HLA associations seemingly driven largely by CMV exposure. A later analysis found that TCR association rates varied across HLA loci, with DRB1 alleles showing the most associated TCRs and HLA-C alleles the fewest. Correlated functional status among segregating V segments might be attributable to linkage disequilibrium, but an unknown experimental factor could not be ruled out. When HLA alleles, especially DR and DQ, strongly co-occurred, attributing TCR associations to individual alleles was difficult. At a false discovery rate of 0.05, a later analysis linked around 17,000 TCR beta sequences to specific HLA alleles. In both the original and validation cohorts, the classifier was reported to diagnose cytomegalovirus status with high specificity and sensitivity. A later genetic analysis reported fewer N-insertions in productive TCRs among donors in an Asian-associated ancestry cluster than the 666-donor mean. In a later analysis, HLA-associated TCR beta chains showed more clonal expansion and lower generation probabilities than non-associated chains that were equally common. In the study, some 160 TCR beta chains were listed as associated with cytomegalovirus. A further reported finding was that TCR beta sequences accurately predicted the HLA-A and HLA-B alleles for most subjects in the first cohort. In this cohort, only TCR beta chains were sequenced, and detectable features were limited by the absence of alpha or paired-chain data. A cluster of highly shared sequence variants was judged likely to represent a technical artifact of the sequencing pipeline. Around 16 rarely observed V segments, including chromosome 9 orphons, were excluded from the earlier analysis of several hundred of the donors because counts were too low. Across donors, most TCR sequences were observed very rarely, whereas some public TCRs were present in many individuals. In a later analysis, several top co-occurrence clusters were reported to appear linked to parvovirus B19, influenza, CMV and Epstein-Barr virus. Sequencing depth was assumed to be roughly uniform across donors in the presence/absence analyses, though that assumption may not hold. In an earlier analysis of about 600 of the donors, most TCR beta V segments appeared in productive rearrangements about 87% or about 30% of the time, broadly matching IMGT annotations.

Sequenced: PBMCs. The chain uses TRBV15 and TRBJ1-4; 7 bases in between match TRBD1. The receptor's source is a woman younger than 45 in good health and CMV-seronegative. The CDR3 here reads CATSREGGTNEKLFF. The DNA sequence is given as TGTGCCACCAGCAGAGAAGGGGGCACTAATGAAAAACTGTTTTTT.